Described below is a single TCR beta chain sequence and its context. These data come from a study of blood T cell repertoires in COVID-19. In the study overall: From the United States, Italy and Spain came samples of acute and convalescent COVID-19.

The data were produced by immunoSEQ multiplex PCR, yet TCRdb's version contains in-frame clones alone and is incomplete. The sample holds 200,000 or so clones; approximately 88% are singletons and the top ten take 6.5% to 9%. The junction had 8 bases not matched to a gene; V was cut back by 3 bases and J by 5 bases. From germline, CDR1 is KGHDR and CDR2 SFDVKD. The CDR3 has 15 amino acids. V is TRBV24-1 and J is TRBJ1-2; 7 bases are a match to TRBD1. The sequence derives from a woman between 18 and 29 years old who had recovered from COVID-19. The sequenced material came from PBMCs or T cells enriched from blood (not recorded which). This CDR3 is CATSDAQGPIYGYTF. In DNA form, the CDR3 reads TGTGCCACCAGTGATGCACAGGGGCCAATATATGGCTACACCTTC.